This TCR beta chain emerged from a study of blood T cell repertoires in COVID-19. Study details: The United States, Italy and Spain were the sources of the acute and convalescent COVID-19 samples. T cells, B-cell-depleted T cells, or PBMCs provided the cDNA or gDNA that served as material.

The CDR3 sequence is 14 residues long. Germline V CDR1 and CDR2: LNHNV, YYDKDF (reference sequence). J gave up 5 bases and V 3 bases, and 5 bases lay outside the gene matches. Followed over time, Seattle patients had been enrolled while infection was active. In the authors' methods: The assay estimated nucleated cells by amplifying reference gene primers. TCRdb keeps only in-frame clones here, not all; method: immunoSEQ multiplex PCR. V, J and clone size derive from that table, while D and trimming were established from the DNA sequence. The sample yields nearly 250,000 clones, around 88% seen once. The sequence was collected from a woman over 75 with COVID-19, enrolled during active disease. The sample taken for sequencing was peripheral blood. The chain is built from TRBV15 and TRBJ1-2; TRBD1 aligns across 8 bases. The DNA for the CDR3 is TGTGCCACCAGCAGGGAGGACAGGGCATATGGCTACACCTTC. As protein: CATSREDRAYGYTF.